A single sample gave rise to the 9 T cell receptor beta chains below, sequenced in a study of OX40 agonist ivuxolimab in advanced cancers. Method: immunoSEQ multiplex PCR; TCRdb's copy keeps in-frame clones and lacks some. In the table there are 90,000 or so clones, approximately 89% of which are singletons. The sequencing here drew on CD4+ or CD8+ T cells sorted from blood, taken in a trial of the OX40 agonist ivuxolimab. The receptors derive from an adult with an advanced solid tumor such as melanoma, head and neck, liver or kidney cancer.

The J gene is TRBJ1-6, the V gene TRBV5-1; no reliable D call. Germline V gene sequence: CDR1 SGHRS, CDR2 YFSETQ. Trimming removed 1 base from V and 7 bases from J, with 9 bases in between. CDR3 length: 14 residues. The CDR3 coding sequence is TGCGCCAGCAGCTTGTTGGAGGGCAATTCACCCCTCCACTTT. It specifies CASSLLEGNSPLHF.

The chain uses TRBV2 and TRBJ1-5, with D perhaps TRBD1 (6 bases). V was shortened by 1 base and J by 6 bases, with 13 bases between the two germline ends. The germline V gene has CDR1 SNHLY and CDR2 FYNNEI. The CDR3 extends over 15 amino acids. The CDR3 coding sequence is TGTGCCAGCAGTGAAGAGAAAGGGGGAGGTCAGCCCCAGCATTTT. This translates into CASSEEKGGGQPQHF.

This clone appeared a single time. The chain links TRBV19 to TRBJ2-3; D not resolved. V lost 1 base and J 4 bases, leaving 9 bases between the germline ends. The CDR3 loop spans 14 amino acids. CDR1 is LNHDA, CDR2 SQIVND, per germline (reference sequence). This chain's CDR3 is CASSIGPPPDTQYF. CDR3 bases: TGTGCCAGTAGTATAGGGCCCCCCCCAGATACGCAGTATTTT.

This clone was detected only once. This chain links TRBV5-1 with TRBJ2-3, with 8 bases that match TRBD1. The CDR3 has 15 residues. Trimming took 2 bases from V and 1 from J; bases not matched to a gene: 3. Germline V lookup: CDR1 SGHRS, CDR2 YFSETQ. In nucleotides, the CDR3 is TGCGCCAGCAGCTTACAGGGGGTTGGCACAGATACGCAGTATTTT. Protein: CASSLQGVGTDTQYF.

This clone appeared a single time. This chain links TRBV5-5 with TRBJ2-6; D tentatively fits TRBD1 or TRBD2 (6 bases each). Germline CDR1 and CDR2: SGHKS and YYEKEE (reference sequence). The CDR3 has 18 amino acids. The V and J ends lost 2 bases and 0 bases respectively, with 15 bases between them. The CDR3 DNA reads TGTGCCAGCAGCTTTTCGGCAGGGGACTTCTCTGGGGCCAACGTCCTGACTTTC. This codes for CASSFSAGDFSGANVLTF.

The chain recombines TRBV4-3 with TRBJ1-5; D remains ambiguous. Trimming removed 0 bases at V and 1 base at J, with 7 bases between. CDR3 length: 15 residues. The germline CDR1 and CDR2 sequences are LGHNA and YSLEER. This CDR3 reads CASSQDWVSNQPQHF. The CDR3 nucleotides are TGCGCCAGCAGCCAAGACTGGGTAAGCAATCAGCCCCAGCATTTT.

This sequence joins TRBV18 and TRBJ1-3; D gene ambiguous. V lost 3 bases, J lost 0 bases, and 9 bases lay in between. CDR1 KGHSH and CDR2 LQKENI come from the germline V gene. The CDR3 consists of 15 residues. CDR3 DNA: TGTGCCAGCTCACCGAGTCTCAGCTCTGGAAACACCATATATTTT. Its translation is CASSPSLSSGNTIYF.

This sequence joins TRBV5-6 and TRBJ1-5; TRBD1 matches 7 bases. The V segment lost 2 bases and the J segment 10 bases; nucleotides outside the gene matches: 9. The CDR3 is made up of 14 amino acids. Germline CDR1 reads SGHDT; CDR2 reads YYEEEE. The CDR3 nucleotides are TGTGCCAGCAGCTTTTCCGACAGGGAAGTTCCCCAGCATTTT. This gives the protein CASSFSDREVPQHF.

This clone appeared a single time. This sequence joins TRBV5-1 and TRBJ1-1; possible D gene TRBD1, 5 bases. The CDR3 totals 15 residues. Germline loops: CDR1 SGHRS, CDR2 YFSETQ. Trimming pared 0 bases from V and 4 bases from J, leaving 13 bases between. The CDR3 spells CASSLAPGTGTEAFF. The CDR3 region has the DNA TGCGCCAGCAGCTTGGCTCCCGGGACGGGCACTGAAGCTTTCTTT. The full variable domain, in which reference TRBV5-1 and TRBJ1-1 provide the parts outside the CDR3, is KAGVTQTPRYLIKTRGQQVTLSCSPISGHRSVSWYQQTPGQGLQFLFEYFSETQRNKGNFPGRFSGRQFSNSRSEMNVSTLELGDSALYLCASSLAPGTGTEAFFGQGTRLTVV.